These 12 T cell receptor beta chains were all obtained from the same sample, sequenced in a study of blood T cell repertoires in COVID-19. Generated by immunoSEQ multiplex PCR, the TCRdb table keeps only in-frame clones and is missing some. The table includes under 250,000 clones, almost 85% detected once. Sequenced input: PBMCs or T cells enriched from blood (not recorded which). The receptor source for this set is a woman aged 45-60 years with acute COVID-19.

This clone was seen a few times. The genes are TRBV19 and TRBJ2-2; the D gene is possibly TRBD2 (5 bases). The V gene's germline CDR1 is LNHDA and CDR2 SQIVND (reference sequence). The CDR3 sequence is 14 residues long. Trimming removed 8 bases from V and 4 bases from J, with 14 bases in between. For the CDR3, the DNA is TGTGCCAGTCGGACTCGTTTAGGCACCGGGGAGCTGTTTTTT. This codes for CASRTRLGTGELFF.

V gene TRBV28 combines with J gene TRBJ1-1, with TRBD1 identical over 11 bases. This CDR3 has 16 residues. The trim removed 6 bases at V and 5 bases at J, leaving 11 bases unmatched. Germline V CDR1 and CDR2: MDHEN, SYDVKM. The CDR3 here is CASSTTGTGGRTEAFF. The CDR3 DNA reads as TGTGCCAGCAGCACAACCGGGACAGGGGGGCGGACTGAAGCTTTCTTT.

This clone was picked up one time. The CDR3 DNA is TGCAGCGTAAGCACGGACAGTAGCAATCAGCCCCAGCATTTT. Residues: CSVSTDSSNQPQHF. The rearrangement uses TRBV29-1 and TRBJ1-5, with a possible D match to TRBD1 (6 bases). The V gene lost 6 bases and the J gene lost 0 bases, with 12 bases spanning the gap. The CDR3 is 14 amino acids. The V gene's germline CDR1 is SQVTM and CDR2 ANQGSEA.

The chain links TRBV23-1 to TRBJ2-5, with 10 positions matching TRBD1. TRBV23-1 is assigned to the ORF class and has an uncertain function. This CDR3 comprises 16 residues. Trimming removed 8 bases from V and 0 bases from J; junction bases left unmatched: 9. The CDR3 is CASGRDRGKYQETQYF. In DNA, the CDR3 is TGCGCCAGCGGCCGGGACAGGGGCAAGTACCAAGAGACCCAGTACTTC.

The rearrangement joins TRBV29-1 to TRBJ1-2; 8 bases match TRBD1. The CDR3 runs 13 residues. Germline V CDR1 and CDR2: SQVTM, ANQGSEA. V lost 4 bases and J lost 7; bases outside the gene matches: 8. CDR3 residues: CSVGDRGFIGYTF. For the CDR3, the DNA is TGCAGCGTTGGAGACAGGGGCTTTATTGGCTACACCTTC.

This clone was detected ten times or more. CDR3 in DNA: TGCGCCAGCAGTGCGGGACTAGTTCCGACCGGGGAGCTGTTTTTT. Protein: CASSAGLVPTGELFF. This chain connects TRBV10-1 to TRBJ2-2; 8 nucleotides align to TRBD2. J lost 5 bases, V lost 4 bases, and 6 bases had no gene match. This CDR3 has 15 amino acids. Germline assignment: CDR1 WNHNN and CDR2 SYGVQD (reference sequence).

In nucleotides, the CDR3 is TGTGCCAGCAGTTTCGGGATGAACACTGAAGCTTTCTTT. Its protein is CASSFGMNTEAFF. The chain uses TRBV27 and TRBJ1-1, with unresolved D. The CDR3 totals 13 residues. Germline CDR1 reads MNHEY; CDR2 reads SMNVEV (reference sequence). The V gene lost 3 bases and the J gene lost 0 bases, with 5 bases spanning the gap.

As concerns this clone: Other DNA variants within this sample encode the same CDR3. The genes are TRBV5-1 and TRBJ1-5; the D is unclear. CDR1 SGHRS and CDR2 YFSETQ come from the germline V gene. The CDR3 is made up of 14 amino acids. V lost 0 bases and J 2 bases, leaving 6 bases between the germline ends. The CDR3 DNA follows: TGCGCCAGCAGCTTGGCCGGAGGCAATCAGCCCCAGCATTTT. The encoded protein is CASSLAGGNQPQHF.

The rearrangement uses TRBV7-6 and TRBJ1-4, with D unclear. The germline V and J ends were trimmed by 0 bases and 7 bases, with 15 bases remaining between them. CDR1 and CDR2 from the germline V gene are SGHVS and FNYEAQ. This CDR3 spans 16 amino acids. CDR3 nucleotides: TGTGCCAGCAGCTTAGCCCTCGGGGAGATCGGTGAAAAACTGTTTTTT. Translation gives CASSLALGEIGEKLFF. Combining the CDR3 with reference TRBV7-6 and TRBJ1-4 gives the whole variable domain GAGVSQSPRYKVTKRGQDVALRCDPISGHVSLYWYRQALGQGPEFLTYFNYEAQQDKSGLPNDRFSAERPEGSISTLTIQRTEQRDSAMYRCASSLALGEIGEKLFFGSGTQLSVL.

The CDR3 loop reads CASSEDGRAGNTIYF. CDR3 sequence (DNA): TGTGCCAGCAGTGAAGATGGCAGGGCTGGAAACACCATATATTTT. The chain recombines TRBV2 with TRBJ1-3; TRBD1 is a possible D gene (5 bases). From germline, CDR1 is SNHLY and CDR2 FYNNEI. This CDR3 is 15 amino acids long. V shed 1 base and J shed 2 bases, with 9 bases lying between them.

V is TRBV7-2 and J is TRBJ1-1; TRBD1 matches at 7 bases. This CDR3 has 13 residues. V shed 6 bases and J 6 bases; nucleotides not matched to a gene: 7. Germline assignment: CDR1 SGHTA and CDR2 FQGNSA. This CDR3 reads CASRTGMGAEAFF. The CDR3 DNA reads TGTGCCAGCAGGACAGGGATGGGGGCTGAAGCTTTCTTT.

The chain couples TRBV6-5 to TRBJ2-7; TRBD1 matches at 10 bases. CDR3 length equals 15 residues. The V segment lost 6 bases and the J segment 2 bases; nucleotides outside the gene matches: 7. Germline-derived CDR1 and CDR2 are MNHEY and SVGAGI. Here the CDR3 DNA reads TGTGCCAGCAGCCCATCGGACAGGGGGGCCTACGAGCAGTACTTC. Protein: CASSPSDRGAYEQYF.